A single sample gave rise to the 23 T cell receptor beta chains below, sequenced in a study of cytomegalovirus exposure and HLA in healthy donors. A multiplex PCR was run with 60 Vbeta primers and 13 Jbeta primers. Profiled with immunoSEQ multiplex PCR; TCRdb holds only in-frame clones, not every one. The sample includes roughly 180,000 clones, about 77% of them seen just once. The sequencing input was PBMCs. The receptors originated from a young man in good health and CMV-seronegative.

The chain has TRBV30 and TRBJ2-5; D is undetermined. With the DNA end fitting TRBJ2-7 better, the J assignment may be wrong. The CDR3 sequence is 11 residues long. In germline, CDR1 is GTSNPN, CDR2 SVGIG (reference sequence). CDR3 residues: CAWKSAHEQYF. CDR3 nucleotide sequence: TGTGCCTGGAAGTCCGCCCACGAGCAGTACTTC.

On this clone: The identical CDR3 is also encoded by other nucleotide sequences in the sample. The chain joins TRBV27 to TRBJ2-3; 8 bases agree with TRBD1. CDR3 length: 14 amino acids. CDR1 MNHEY and CDR2 SMNVEV come from the germline V gene (reference sequence). The V segment lost 2 bases and the J segment 6 bases; nucleotides outside the gene matches: 4. In DNA form, the CDR3 reads TGTGCCAGCAGTTTACTGGACAGGGCGGATACGCAGTATTTT. Translation: CASSLLDRADTQYF.

This clone was detected a few times. V gene TRBV5-6 combines with J gene TRBJ2-7; D is uncertain. This CDR3 spans 13 amino acids. CDR1 and CDR2 from the germline V gene are SGHDT and YYEEEE. V was cut by 0 bases and J by 3 bases, with 7 bases left in between. The CDR3 region is CASSLDGDYEQYF. CDR3 DNA: TGTGCCAGCAGCTTGGACGGAGACTACGAGCAGTACTTC. Drawing the rest from reference TRBV5-6 and TRBJ2-7, the complete variable domain is DAGVTQSPTHLIKTRGQQVTLRCSPKSGHDTVSWYQQALGQGPQFIFQYYEEEERQRGNFPDRFSGHQFPNYSSELNVNALLLGDSALYLCASSLDGDYEQYFGPGTRLTVT.

This clone was observed once. The chain joins TRBV4-2 to TRBJ2-1; perhaps TRBD2 as D (5 bases). CDR3 length: 11 residues. Trimming stripped 5 bases from V and 10 bases from J, with 9 bases between. The V gene's germline CDR1 is LGHNA and CDR2 YNFKEQ. CDR3 loop: CASSYRLEQFF. The CDR3 DNA sequence: TGTGCCAGCAGCTACCGACTAGAGCAGTTCTTC.

The V and J genes are TRBV4-3 and TRBJ2-1; TRBD2 matches at 10 bases. The V and J ends lost 2 bases and 6 bases, in that order; junction bases with no gene match: 10. Per the germline V gene, CDR1 is LGHNA and CDR2 is YSLEER. This CDR3 has 17 residues. Here the CDR3 DNA reads TGCGCCAGCAGCCAAAAAGTACTAGCGGGAATAAGCAATGAGCAGTTCTTC. Translation: CASSQKVLAGISNEQFF.

The chain links TRBV28 to TRBJ2-7, with no clear D. Germline V CDR1 and CDR2: MDHEN, SYDVKM. Trimming cost V 1 base and J 7 bases, with 11 bases left between them. CDR3 size: 13 residues. The CDR3 coding sequence is TGTGCCAGCAGTTTATACGCCCCGGAGGAGCAGTACTTC. Translated: CASSLYAPEEQYF. Filled out from reference TRBV28 and TRBJ2-7, the complete variable domain reads DVKVTQSSRYLVKRTGEKVFLECVQDMDHENMFWYRQDPGLGLRLIYFSYDVKMKEKGDIPEGYSVSREKKERFSLILESASTNQTSMYLCASSLYAPEEQYFGPGTRLTVT.

CDR3 sequence reads: CASSVQRESSYEQYF. For the CDR3, the DNA is TGTGCCAGCAGTGTGCAGCGGGAGAGCTCCTACGAGCAGTACTTC. The rearrangement uses TRBV6-1 and TRBJ2-7; 8 nucleotides match TRBD2. The CDR3 has 15 amino acids. Germline loops: CDR1 MNHNS, CDR2 SASEGT. Trimming removed 4 bases from V and 0 bases from J; junction bases left unmatched: 5.

The chain links TRBV11-3 to TRBJ2-1; 7 bases line up with TRBD2. This CDR3 has 16 amino acids. The trim removed 2 bases at V and 3 bases at J, leaving 7 bases unmatched. Germline loops: CDR1 SGHNT, CDR2 YENEEA. This CDR3 is CASSLSVGGVYNEQFF. CDR3 coding DNA: TGTGCCAGCAGCTTAAGTGTGGGGGGGGTCTACAATGAGCAGTTCTTC.

This clone was observed a handful of times. The chain links TRBV18 to TRBJ1-4, with 7 bases lining up with TRBD1. This CDR3 is built from 16 residues. V shed 5 bases, J shed 2 bases, and the junction held 8 bases outside the gene matches. Germline V gene sequence: CDR1 KGHSH, CDR2 LQKENI. The CDR3 DNA reads TGTGCCAGCTCAGAGGACAGGATTGGGACTAATGAAAAACTGTTTTTT. It codes for CASSEDRIGTNEKLFF.

The V gene is TRBV6-1, the J gene TRBJ1-5, with a weak D call TRBD1 (6 bases). CDR1 is MNHNS, CDR2 SASEGT, per germline. The germline V and J ends were trimmed by 5 bases and 7 bases, with 15 bases remaining between them. CDR3 length: 14 amino acids. As DNA, the CDR3 is TGTGCCAGCAGTAAACGGACAGAACAGCAGCCCCAGCATTTT. Its protein product is CASSKRTEQQPQHF.

The CDR3 spells CASSIDPEPGTAGYEQYF. The DNA of the CDR3 is TGTGCCAGTAGTATAGATCCAGAGCCCGGGACAGCAGGTTACGAGCAGTACTTC. This chain links TRBV19 with TRBJ2-7; 7 nucleotides agree with TRBD1. The length of the CDR3 is 18 residues. V dropped 0 bases and J dropped 4; count of bases not matched to a gene: 15. Germline V gene data show CDR1 as LNHDA and CDR2 as SQIVND (reference sequence).

The chain carries TRBV29-1 and TRBJ2-1; TRBD2 matches at 11 bases. After removal of 6 bases from V and 5 bases from J, the junction contained 6 bases not matched to a gene. Per the germline V gene, CDR1 is SQVTM and CDR2 is ANQGSEA. This CDR3 is 14 amino acids long. The CDR3 DNA is TGCAGCGTCATTGGACTAGCGGGTAACAATGAGCAGTTCTTC. This translates into CSVIGLAGNNEQFF.

This chain links TRBV7-2 with TRBJ1-2; TRBD1 agrees at 10 bases. This CDR3 comprises 16 residues. Germline V lookup: CDR1 SGHTA, CDR2 FQGNSA. The V and J ends lost 5 bases and 7 bases, in that order; junction bases with no gene match: 13. The CDR3 nucleotides read TGTGCCAGCAGCGCTTGGGGCACCGGACAGGGGGGTGGCTACACCTTC. Its translation: CASSAWGTGQGGGYTF.

The chain combines TRBV10-3 with TRBJ1-5, with a weak D call TRBD1 (6 bases). The CDR3 loop spans 15 amino acids. V gave up 10 bases and J gave up 0 bases, with 16 bases separating them. The germline V gene has CDR1 ENHRY and CDR2 SYGVKD. CDR3 in DNA: TGTGCCACAACGGGGACATCCTATAGCAATCAGCCCCAGCATTTT. This sequence encodes CATTGTSYSNQPQHF.

V gene TRBV5-4 combines with J gene TRBJ1-6; D not resolved. Germline CDR1 and CDR2: SGHNT and YYREEE (reference sequence). The CDR3 runs to 14 residues. The V end was cut by 0 bases, the J end by 5 bases, with 6 bases between. This CDR3 reads CASSLERDNSPLHF. The CDR3 DNA reads as TGTGCCAGCAGCTTGGAGAGGGATAATTCACCCCTCCACTTT.

V and J are TRBV25-1 and TRBJ1-5; the match to TRBD1 covers 9 bases. Germline-derived CDR1 and CDR2 are MGHDK and SYGVNS. This CDR3 has 13 amino acids. J was trimmed by 6 bases and V by 4 bases; bases with no gene match: 1. CDR3 sequence (DNA): TGTGCCAGCAGTGGGACAGGGGTTCAGCCCCAGCATTTT. It codes for CASSGTGVQPQHF.

V is TRBV28 and J is TRBJ2-3; no clear D. The CDR3 has 12 residues. V lost 5 bases, J lost 0 bases, and 3 bases lay in between. The germline CDR1 and CDR2 sequences are MDHEN and SYDVKM. CDR3 in amino acids: CASSQSTDTQYF. Here the CDR3 DNA reads TGTGCCAGCAGTCAGAGCACAGATACGCAGTATTTT.

The chain recombines TRBV19 with TRBJ2-7; 8 bases align to TRBD1. CDR1 and CDR2 from the germline V gene are LNHDA and SQIVND (reference sequence). V shed 5 bases, J shed 0 bases, and the junction held 6 bases outside the gene matches. The CDR3 loop spans 15 amino acids. CDR3 nucleotides: TGTGCCAGTAGTTCGTGGACAGGGTCCTCCTACGAGCAGTACTTC. It is translated as CASSSWTGSSYEQYF.

The V gene is TRBV7-3, the J gene TRBJ2-1, with D uncertain. The CDR3 sequence is 15 residues long. CDR1 and CDR2 from the germline V gene are SGHTA and FQGTGA. V was clipped by 1 base and J by 0 bases, with 7 bases between them. This CDR3 reads CASSLNPSSYNEQFF. In nucleotides, the CDR3 is TGTGCCAGCAGCTTAAACCCTAGCTCCTACAATGAGCAGTTCTTC.

The chain couples TRBV4-1 to TRBJ2-1, with D hard to call. Germline-derived CDR1 and CDR2 are MGHRA and YSYEKL. CDR3 length equals 15 residues. The ends were cut back, 4 bases at V and 0 bases at J, with 10 bases in the middle. The CDR3 DNA sequence: TGCGCCAGCAGCCGCGGCCCCAGCTCCTACAATGAGCAGTTCTTC. The encoded protein is CASSRGPSSYNEQFF.

The chain employs TRBV4-1 and TRBJ1-2; D is perhaps TRBD1 (5 bases). Trimming took off 0 bases at V and 5 bases at J, with 16 bases between the two ends. The CDR3 runs to 16 residues. CDR1 and CDR2 from the germline V gene are MGHRA and YSYEKL. CDR3 sequence: CASSQDAGRNPYGYTF. In nucleotides, the CDR3 is TGCGCCAGCAGCCAAGATGCGGGGCGTAATCCATATGGCTACACCTTC.

This chain links TRBV5-1 with TRBJ1-1; 8 positions agree with TRBD1. Germline trimming cut 3 bases from V and 2 bases from J; bases unmatched to any gene: 9. This CDR3 comprises 16 residues. Per the germline V gene, CDR1 is SGHRS and CDR2 is YFSETQ. The CDR3 spells CASSSPPDRVNTEAFF. CDR3 in DNA: TGCGCCAGCAGCTCGCCCCCGGACAGGGTAAACACTGAAGCTTTCTTT.

CDR3 amino acids: CASSLGGQGDNGYTF. CDR3 nucleotide sequence: TGTGCCAGCAGCCTAGGGGGACAGGGGGATAATGGCTACACCTTC. The chain employs TRBV9 and TRBJ1-2; 11 bases map to TRBD1. The V gene end was trimmed by 4 bases and the J gene end by 6 bases; junction bases not matched to a gene: 8. CDR3 length: 15 residues. Germline V gives CDR1 SGDLS, CDR2 YYNGEE.